Below, 11 T cell receptor beta chains from the same sample are listed, as sequenced in a study of blood T cell repertoires in COVID-19 (dated by TCRdb to the early 2020s). The library was built by means of the immunoSEQ multiplex PCR assay. Here the immuneACCESS table is served through TCRdb, limited to in-frame sequences with V and J called. Missing clones are a known gap in these copies; in checked studies unresolved V genes cover under half, and the rest lacks a known reason. Here the sample has approximately 290,000 clones; over 75% occur a single time. The ten largest clones add up to roughly 4% of the sample. Sequencing used PBMCs or T cells enriched from blood (not recorded which). These receptor sequences come from a woman younger than 45 who had recovered from COVID-19.

This chain joins TRBV29-1 and TRBJ1-2, with 7 bases aligning to TRBD1. Looked up from germline, CDR1 is SQVTM and CDR2 is ANQGSEA. This CDR3 spans 15 amino acids. The trim removed 4 bases at V and 2 bases at J, leaving 10 bases unmatched. The CDR3 loop is CSVGGDRVANYGYTF. Written as DNA, the CDR3 is TGCAGCGTTGGGGGAGACAGGGTGGCGAACTATGGCTACACCTTC.

This clone was recorded only once. For the CDR3, the DNA is TGTGCCAGCAGTGAACCGGGGAAAGAGACCCAGTACTTC. It translates to CASSEPGKETQYF. This chain connects TRBV25-1 to TRBJ2-5; perhaps TRBD2 as D (5 bases). The CDR3 has 13 amino acids. Germline lookup yields CDR1 MGHDK and CDR2 SYGVNS. The V and J ends lost 2 bases and 3 bases respectively, with 7 bases between them.

J is TRBJ2-4 and V is TRBV3-1 (or the pseudogene TRBV3-2); weak D call: TRBD2 (6 bases). Germline V gene data show CDR1 as LGHDT and CDR2 as YNNKEL (reference sequence). This CDR3 spans 16 amino acids. Trimming took off 0 bases at V and 6 bases at J, with 15 bases between the two ends. The CDR3: CASSQDPGGNRNIQYF. The CDR3 coding sequence is TGTGCCAGCAGCCAAGATCCAGGAGGGAATAGAAACATTCAGTACTTC.

This chain uses TRBV10-3 with TRBJ2-3; 8 positions match TRBD2. The CDR3 covers 16 residues. The germline V gene encodes CDR1 ENHRY and CDR2 SYGVKD. With V trimmed by 7 bases and J by 4 bases, 13 bases remained unmatched. In DNA form, the CDR3 reads TGTGCCATCACACCCGGAGGGCGGGAGGTATCAGATACGCAGTATTTT. Translated, it gives CAITPGGREVSDTQYF.

The chain joins TRBV5-1 to TRBJ2-5, with 8 nucleotides matching TRBD2. CDR3 size: 14 residues. V gave up 4 bases and J gave up 2 bases; unmatched junction bases: 4. The germline gives CDR1 SGHRS, CDR2 YFSETQ. CDR3 bases: TGCGCCAGCAGCCCCGGGGGGGGGCAAGAGACCCAGTACTTC. Residues: CASSPGGGQETQYF.

This clone was seen only a few times. The rearrangement joins TRBV4-1 to TRBJ2-7, with a possible D match to TRBD1 (6 bases). Trimming left V 3 bases short and J 0 bases short, with 15 bases between. CDR1 and CDR2 from the germline V gene are MGHRA and YSYEKL. This CDR3 is 16 amino acids long. This CDR3 is CASSHPGTKNSYEQYF. CDR3 bases: TGCGCCAGCAGCCACCCCGGGACAAAGAACTCCTACGAGCAGTACTTC.

The rearrangement uses TRBV6-5 and TRBJ2-7; 7 positions agree with TRBD2. From germline, CDR1 is MNHEY and CDR2 SVGAGI. Trimming removed 0 bases from V and 0 bases from J; junction bases left unmatched: 5. The CDR3 has 16 amino acids. The CDR3 is CASSYSPSGSSYEQYF. The DNA for the CDR3 is TGTGCCAGCAGTTACTCCCCTAGCGGCAGCTCCTACGAGCAGTACTTC.

Here the CDR3 reads CSSLLGETQYF. CDR3 bases: TGCAGCTCCCTCCTCGGAGAGACCCAGTACTTC. This rearrangement joins TRBV29-1 to TRBJ2-5; no definite D call. Trimming pared 8 bases from V and 4 bases from J, leaving 11 bases between. The CDR3 runs to 11 residues. Germline assignment: CDR1 SQVTM and CDR2 ANQGSEA.

J is TRBJ1-5 and V is TRBV6-6, with D perhaps TRBD1 (5 bases). Germline assignment: CDR1 MNHNY and CDR2 SVGAGI (reference sequence). The CDR3 is 12 amino acids. Trimming cost V 2 bases and J 8 bases, with 7 bases left between them. CDR3 in DNA: TGTGCCAGCAGTTACGGGGGGGAGCCCCAGCATTTT. The encoded protein is CASSYGGEPQHF.

The gene calls are TRBV7-2 and TRBJ2-2; maybe TRBD2 (6 bases). The CDR3 is made up of 14 amino acids. V was trimmed by 7 bases and J by 10 bases, leaving 19 bases between them. Germline V gene data show CDR1 as SGHTA and CDR2 as FQGNSA. This CDR3 reads CASNHGDFPMELFF. In DNA, the CDR3 is TGTGCCAGCAACCACGGGGACTTTCCCATGGAGCTGTTTTTT. Combining the CDR3 with reference TRBV7-2 and TRBJ2-2 gives the whole variable domain GAGVSQSPSNKVTEKGKDVELRCDPISGHTALYWYRQSLGQGLEFLIYFQGNSAPDKSGLPSDRFSAERTGGSVSTLTIQRTQQEDSAVYLCASNHGDFPMELFFGEGSRLTVL.

The genes are TRBV6-5 and TRBJ1-2; tentatively, D is TRBD1 (6 bases). The germline V gene has CDR1 MNHEY and CDR2 SVGAGI. CDR3 length equals 15 residues. The V end was cut by 0 bases, the J end by 2 bases, with 10 bases between. The CDR3 spells CASSYSGQPNYGYTF. In nucleotides, the CDR3 is TGTGCCAGCAGTTACTCGGGACAACCGAACTATGGCTACACCTTC.